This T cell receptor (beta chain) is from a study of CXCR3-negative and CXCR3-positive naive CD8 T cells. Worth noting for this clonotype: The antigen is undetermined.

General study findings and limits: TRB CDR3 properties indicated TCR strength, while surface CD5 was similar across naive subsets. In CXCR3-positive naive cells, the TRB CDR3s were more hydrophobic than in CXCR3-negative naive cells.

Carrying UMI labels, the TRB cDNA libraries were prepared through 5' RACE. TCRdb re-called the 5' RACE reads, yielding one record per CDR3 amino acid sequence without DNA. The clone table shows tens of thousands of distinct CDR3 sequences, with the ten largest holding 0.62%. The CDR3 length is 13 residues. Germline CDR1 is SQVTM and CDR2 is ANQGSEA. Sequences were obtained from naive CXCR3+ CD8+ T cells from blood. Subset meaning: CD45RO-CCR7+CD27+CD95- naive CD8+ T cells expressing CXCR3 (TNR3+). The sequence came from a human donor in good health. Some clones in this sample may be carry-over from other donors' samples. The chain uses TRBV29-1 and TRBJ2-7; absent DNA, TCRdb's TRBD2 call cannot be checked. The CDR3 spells CSVATSGSYEQYF.